Below, 29 T cell receptor beta chains from the same sample are listed, as sequenced in a study of vaccination and CD4 T cells after COVID-19. No antigen is known for these receptors. As for treatment: roughly nine-day PBMC culture with coronavirus spike peptide pools or control peptides (ViraFEST assay). According to the study, CD4+ T cells from the unexposed donor were gathered ahead of the COVID-19 pandemic (2011-2018). The Oncomine TCR Beta short-read assay was what sequenced the DNA obtained from cultured CD4+ T cells. Investigators isolated genomic DNA from cultured CD4+ T cells. TCRdb processed the PCR reads anew with MiXCR; each CDR3 protein has one entry. This table has 8,700 or so distinct CDR3 sequences, about 28% appearing once. The sample was CD4+ T cells from blood, cultured in vitro. These receptors came from a human donor in good health.

By share, this clonotype ranks as medium-sized. The chain uses TRBV6-1 and TRBJ2-3; no clear D. Between the trimmed V and J ends, which lost 6 bases and 5 bases, there was a span of 9 bases. The CDR3 covers 12 residues. In germline, CDR1 is MNHNS, CDR2 SASEGT. CDR3 coding DNA: TGTGCCAGCAGAGCGACTGGAGATACGCAGTATTTT. Encoded protein: CASRATGDTQYF.

This chain connects TRBV28 to TRBJ1-1, with D maybe TRBD1 (5 bases). Trimming removed 4 bases at V and 4 bases at J, with 16 bases between. Germline V gives CDR1 MDHEN, CDR2 SYDVKM. This CDR3 region has 15 residues. The DNA for the CDR3 is TGTGCCAGCAGTTCCGGTGGCAGGGTTTTCACTGAAGCTTTCTTT. This gives the protein CASSSGGRVFTEAFF.

This clonotype was observed a handful of times. The chain joins TRBV19 to TRBJ2-1; TRBD1 agrees at 9 bases. Germline CDR1 is LNHDA and CDR2 is SQIVND (reference sequence). The CDR3 runs 15 residues. J was trimmed by 8 bases and V by 8 bases; bases with no gene match: 13. The CDR3 nucleotides are TGTGCCAGTTATCTGACAGGGGGTGTAGGCGATGAGCAGTTCTTC. Amino acid sequence: CASYLTGGVGDEQFF.

The chain has TRBV29-1 and TRBJ1-1, with D hard to call. Germline assignment: CDR1 SQVTM and CDR2 ANQGSEA. The germline V and J ends were trimmed by 7 bases and 8 bases, with 17 bases remaining between them. The CDR3 loop spans 12 amino acids. The CDR3 region is CSGSPPGAEAFF. CDR3 DNA: TGCAGCGGCTCGCCCCCGGGCGCAGAAGCTTTCTTT.

The V gene is TRBV19, the J gene TRBJ2-7; 9 bases align to TRBD2. CDR1 LNHDA and CDR2 SQIVND come from the germline V gene (reference sequence). The CDR3 totals 20 residues. Unmatched junction bases numbered 19, after V lost 4 bases and J lost 0 bases. The CDR3 DNA is TGTGCCAGTAGTACCCCCCGCTCACCTGAAATAGCGGGAGACTCCTACGAGCAGTACTTC. Translation: CASSTPRSPEIAGDSYEQYF.

This clonotype appeared once. The chain carries TRBV18 and TRBJ2-7; D is uncertain. Trimming took 6 bases from V and 3 from J, leaving 18 bases between them. Germline V gives CDR1 KGHSH, CDR2 LQKENI. The CDR3 loop spans 15 amino acids. The DNA of the CDR3 is TGTGCCAGCTCCACGAATAGGGCTATCTACTACGAGCAGTACTTC. It translates to CASSTNRAIYYEQYF.

V gene TRBV28 combines with J gene TRBJ1-4; D is possibly TRBD1 (5 bases). CDR1 and CDR2 (germline): MDHEN, SYDVKM. The CDR3 length is 16 residues. Trimming took off 1 base at V and 7 bases at J, with 16 bases between the two ends. The CDR3 region is CASSLYGGGIGEKLFF. DNA of the CDR3: TGTGCCAGCAGTTTATACGGGGGGGGAATAGGTGAAAAACTGTTTTTT.

The chain joins TRBV19 to TRBJ1-2; TRBD1 matches at 8 bases. Trimming at V came to 3 bases and at J to 5 bases, leaving 5 bases not matched to a gene. Germline CDR1 reads LNHDA; CDR2 reads SQIVND (reference sequence). CDR3 size: 14 residues. CDR3 protein: CASSIPGGRYGYTF. The CDR3, as DNA: TGTGCCAGTAGTATCCCAGGGGGCCGGTATGGCTACACCTTC.

The J gene is TRBJ2-3, the V gene TRBV28; D perhaps matches TRBD1 (6 bases). V shed 6 bases and J shed 1 base, with 11 bases lying between them. The CDR3 has 14 amino acids. Per the germline V gene, CDR1 is MDHEN and CDR2 is SYDVKM. As DNA, the CDR3 is TGTGCCAGCAGCCCAAACAGGGGCACAGATACGCAGTATTTT. The encoded protein is CASSPNRGTDTQYF.

This clonotype occurred a few times. This chain uses TRBV20-1 with TRBJ1-1; a weak D match, TRBD1 (5 bases). This CDR3 region has 12 residues. V lost 6 bases and J 4 bases, leaving 12 bases between the germline ends. Germline V gives CDR1 DFQATT, CDR2 SNEGSKA (reference sequence). The CDR3 here is CSAVSGGTEAFF. As DNA, the CDR3 is TGCAGTGCCGTGAGTGGGGGCACTGAAGCTTTCTTT.

The chain carries TRBV28 and TRBJ1-1; D uncertain. Germline CDR1 MDHEN, CDR2 SYDVKM. This CDR3 is 16 amino acids long. V was trimmed by 8 bases and J by 1 base, leaving 20 bases between them. CDR3 region: CASQSILDAPNTEAFF. CDR3 DNA: TGTGCCAGCCAGAGTATTCTAGACGCTCCGAACACTGAAGCTTTCTTT.

The CDR3 loop is CASSLVGTLSIQYF. In nucleotides, the CDR3 is TGTGCCAGCAGCTTAGTAGGGACACTGAGCATTCAGTACTTC. V usage is TRBV11-3 and J usage is TRBJ2-4; possible D gene TRBD1, 6 bases. The germline gives CDR1 SGHNT, CDR2 YENEEA. This CDR3 contains 14 residues. V lost 1 base and J 9 bases, leaving 13 bases between the germline ends.

There are a few counts of this clonotype. The chain combines TRBV7-9 with TRBJ2-7; a weak D match, TRBD1 (5 bases). Germline V gene sequence: CDR1 SEHNR, CDR2 FQNEAQ (reference sequence). The CDR3 runs 16 residues. The V end lost 5 bases, the J end lost 6 bases, and 23 bases lay between the germline ends. CDR3 region: CASSLPSVREPIEQYF. DNA for the CDR3: TGTGCCAGCAGCCTACCTTCGGTCAGGGAACCGATCGAGCAGTACTTC. Supplemented by reference TRBV7-9 and TRBJ2-7, the full variable domain reads DTGVSQNPRHKITKRGQNVTFRCDPISEHNRLYWYRQTLGQGPEFLTYFQNEAQLEKSRLLSDRFSAERPKGSFSTLEIQRTEQGDSAMYLCASSLPSVREPIEQYFGPGTRLTVT.

Regarding this clonotype: Since a much larger clone is just one base distant, this may be a read error. The CDR3 DNA follows: TGTGCCAGCAGCATCCCCGTTCTGGCGGAGAGGGGCGGGGATGAGCAGTTCTTC. This encodes CASSIPVLAERGGDEQFF. This rearrangement joins TRBV7-3 to TRBJ2-1; tentatively, D is TRBD2 (6 bases). V dropped 5 bases and J dropped 8 bases, with 28 bases sitting between them. This CDR3 spans 18 amino acids. Germline values: CDR1 SGHTA, CDR2 FQGTGA.

V and J are TRBV5-4 and TRBJ2-7; D perhaps matches TRBD2 (6 bases). V lost 3 bases and J 3 bases, leaving 13 bases between the germline ends. CDR1 is SGHNT, CDR2 YYREEE, per germline (reference sequence). The CDR3 loop spans 14 amino acids. CDR3 sequence (DNA): TGTGCCAGCAGCTACCCCGGGACTGTCTACGAGCAGTACTTC. This translates into CASSYPGTVYEQYF.

This clonotype was counted a few times. The chain joins TRBV29-1 to TRBJ2-3; D remains unclear. CDR3 length equals 13 residues. CDR1 SQVTM and CDR2 ANQGSEA come from the germline V gene. Deletions cut 4 bases from V and 5 bases from J, with 13 bases between. CDR3 sequence reads: CSVALLVRDTQYF. CDR3 bases: TGCAGCGTTGCTCTGCTAGTGAGAGATACGCAGTATTTT.

The chain employs TRBV11-3 and TRBJ2-3; 13 nucleotides agree with TRBD2. J was trimmed by 4 bases and V by 4 bases; bases with no gene match: 5. The germline gives CDR1 SGHNT, CDR2 YENEEA. The CDR3 sequence is 16 residues long. CDR3 in DNA: TGTGCCAGCAGCTCCCGGACTAGCGGGAGACCAGATACGCAGTATTTT. Translation gives CASSSRTSGRPDTQYF.

This sequence joins TRBV6-2 or TRBV6-3 and TRBJ2-2; D unresolved. From germline, CDR1 is MNHEY and CDR2 SVGEGT. V lost 5 bases and J 0 bases, leaving 7 bases between the germline ends. The CDR3 has 14 residues. CDR3 loop: CASSTPSNTGELFF. CDR3 nucleotides: TGTGCCAGCAGTACACCCTCGAACACCGGGGAGCTGTTTTTT.

The rearrangement joins TRBV7-2 to TRBJ2-5, with D perhaps TRBD1 (6 bases). The CDR3 loop spans 13 amino acids. Per the germline V gene, CDR1 is SGHTA and CDR2 is FQGNSA. The V gene lost 5 bases and the J gene lost 2 bases, with 9 bases spanning the gap. The CDR3 reads CASSRGHQETQYF. The CDR3 DNA sequence: TGTGCCAGCAGCAGGGGACATCAAGAGACCCAGTACTTC.

This chain joins TRBV6-1 and TRBJ2-7, with 10 bases that match TRBD1. Per germline, CDR1 MNHNS and CDR2 SASEGT. V gave up 6 bases and J gave up 5 bases; unmatched junction bases: 7. The CDR3 covers 14 residues. This chain's CDR3 is CASRRQGAQDEQYF. The CDR3 nucleotides are TGTGCCAGCAGAAGACAGGGGGCGCAGGACGAGCAGTACTTC.

This rearrangement joins TRBV7-9 to TRBJ2-5; 8 bases align to TRBD1. The germline CDR1 and CDR2 sequences are SEHNR and FQNEAQ (reference sequence). The CDR3 covers 13 residues. Trimming at V came to 10 bases and at J to 1 base, leaving 5 bases not matched to a gene. CDR3 sequence: CATGGGFQETQYF. For the CDR3, the DNA is TGTGCCACAGGGGGCGGTTTCCAAGAGACCCAGTACTTC.

This CDR3 reads CSAVRREKPSYEQYF. For the CDR3, the DNA is TGCAGTGCCGTGAGACGGGAGAAGCCCTCCTACGAGCAGTACTTC. The chain uses TRBV20-1 and TRBJ2-7, with D perhaps TRBD2 (6 bases). Germline V lookup: CDR1 DFQATT, CDR2 SNEGSKA (reference sequence). Trimming stripped 6 bases from V and 0 bases from J, with 18 bases between. CDR3 length: 15 residues.

The chain carries TRBV6-5 and TRBJ2-3; D remains ambiguous. Trimming stripped 2 bases from V and 2 bases from J, with 14 bases between. There are 16 residues in the CDR3. CDR1 is MNHEY, CDR2 SVGAGI, per germline. This chain's CDR3 is CASSYSAERLTDTQYF. The CDR3 region has the DNA TGTGCCAGCAGTTACAGCGCAGAGAGACTCACAGATACGCAGTATTTT.

The rearrangement links TRBV11-3 to TRBJ1-1, with a weak D call TRBD1 (5 bases). Germline-derived CDR1 and CDR2 are SGHNT and YENEEA. V shed 6 bases and J shed 5 bases, with 13 bases lying between them. The CDR3 is 13 amino acids. CDR3: CASSEGISTEAFF. The CDR3 DNA sequence: TGTGCCAGCAGTGAGGGGATATCGACTGAAGCTTTCTTT. The whole variable domain, remainder taken from reference TRBV11-3 and TRBJ1-1, is EAGVVQSPRYKIIEKKQPVAFWCNPISGHNTLYWYLQNLGQGPELLIRYENEEAVDDSQLPKDRFSAERLKGVDSTLKIQPAELGDSAVYLCASSEGISTEAFFGQGTRLTVV.

The chain has TRBV20-1 and TRBJ2-1; TRBD2 is a possible D gene (6 bases). The CDR3 sequence is 17 residues long. The V end was cut by 4 bases, the J end by 0 bases, with 19 bases between. Germline V CDR1 and CDR2: DFQATT, SNEGSKA (reference sequence). The CDR3 nucleotides are TGCAGTGCTACCCCAAACGGGGACTCCCGCTCCTACAATGAGCAGTTCTTC. Its protein is CSATPNGDSRSYNEQFF.

This clonotype was seen only a few times. The chain recombines TRBV20-1 with TRBJ1-5; D not certain. Germline lookup yields CDR1 DFQATT and CDR2 SNEGSKA (reference sequence). The CDR3 has 13 residues. Trimming left V 6 bases short and J 5 bases short, with 14 bases between. CDR3 amino acids: CSARREGYQPQHF. The CDR3 DNA follows: TGCAGTGCCCGGAGGGAGGGTTATCAGCCCCAGCATTTT.

This clonotype was detected a few times. The chain recombines TRBV6-4 with TRBJ1-2; D is unresolved. Germline V gene data show CDR1 as MRHNA and CDR2 as SNTAGT. V dropped 3 bases and J dropped 7 bases, with 18 bases sitting between them. CDR3 length: 15 amino acids. For the CDR3, the DNA is TGTGCCAGCAGTGAACAGCCAAACCAGAATAGTGGCTACACCTTC. It is translated as CASSEQPNQNSGYTF.

Only a few counts were recorded for this clonotype. The genes are TRBV28 and TRBJ2-5, with 10 bases that match TRBD2. This CDR3 region has 16 residues. Per the germline V gene, CDR1 is MDHEN and CDR2 is SYDVKM. The V gene end was trimmed by 5 bases and the J gene end by 5 bases; junction bases not matched to a gene: 11. CDR3 in DNA: TGTGCCAGCAGTATAGGGGCTAGCGGGAGTGGGGAGACCCAGTACTTC. Residues: CASSIGASGSGETQYF.

V gene TRBV6-5 combines with J gene TRBJ2-7; D is possibly TRBD2 (5 bases). V gave up 4 bases and J gave up 6 bases, with 10 bases separating them. Germline CDR1 and CDR2: MNHEY and SVGAGI. The CDR3 runs 12 residues. The CDR3 spells CASSLRGGEQYF. CDR3 DNA: TGTGCCAGCAGTTTAAGAGGAGGCGAGCAGTACTTC.